The 17 T cell receptor beta chains given below trace back to one sample, sequenced in a study of Graves' ophthalmopathy and Graves' hyperthyroidism. The sequenced template was RNA, covering the TCR beta CDR3 region. In the first round, RT-PCR was carried out with HTBI primers, and a multiplex PCR formed the second round. Each CDR3 protein gets one entry after TCRdb re-called the multiplex PCR reads with MiXCR. Among about 620,000 distinct CDR3 sequences listed, around a fifth were seen once. The sample comprised peripheral blood. These receptors all come from a woman younger than 30 with stable Graves' hyperthyroidism. Some clones in this sample may be carry-over from other donors' samples.

The chain has TRBV7-2 and TRBJ2-3; perhaps TRBD1 as D (6 bases). There are 14 residues in the CDR3. The V and J ends lost 2 bases and 5 bases respectively, with 11 bases between them. CDR1 is SGHTA, CDR2 FQGNSA, per germline. The CDR3 region has the DNA TGTGCCAGCAGCTTATTGGGGGCCTTAGATACGCAGTATTTT. It specifies CASSLLGALDTQYF.

This sequence joins TRBV4-2 and TRBJ2-7; 10 nucleotides match TRBD1. The ends lost 3 bases at V and 3 bases at J; junction bases unmatched: 8. CDR1 is LGHNA, CDR2 YNFKEQ, per germline. This CDR3 contains 16 residues. Here the CDR3 DNA reads TGTGCCAGCAGCCATCTGGCCGGGGACAGGGGCTACGAGCAGTACTTC. It specifies CASSHLAGDRGYEQYF.

Regarding this clonotype: The germline gene is not matched at one end of the junction; a read error may be the cause. The chain has TRBV5-1 and TRBJ2-7; no reliable D call. From germline, CDR1 is SGHRS and CDR2 YFSETQ. This CDR3 contains 12 residues. The CDR3 loop is CASSPDTYAQYF. In DNA, the CDR3 is TGCGCCAGCAGCCCCGACACCTACGCGCAGTACTTC.

Ten or more counts support this clonotype. This rearrangement joins TRBV11-3 to TRBJ2-2; tentatively, D is TRBD1 or TRBD2 (7 bases each). The V gene lost 5 bases and the J gene lost 4 bases, with 17 bases spanning the gap. Per germline, CDR1 SGHNT and CDR2 YENEEA. The CDR3 totals 16 residues. CDR3 loop: CASSQGGAVATGELFF. DNA for the CDR3: TGTGCCAGCAGCCAGGGGGGGGCGGTGGCCACCGGGGAGCTGTTTTTT.

This clonotype occurred many times. CDR3 protein: CASSLAGGVQPQHF. DNA of the CDR3: TGTGCCAGCAGTTTAGCAGGGGGCGTTCAGCCCCAGCATTTT. The V gene is TRBV12-3 or TRBV12-4, the J gene TRBJ1-5; 7 bases match TRBD1. The V segment lost 0 bases and the J segment 6 bases; nucleotides outside the gene matches: 2. The CDR3 is 14 residues long.

This clonotype was seen repeatedly, ten times or more. The chain recombines TRBV5-1 with TRBJ1-1, with a possible D match to TRBD1 (5 bases). CDR1 is SGHRS and CDR2 is YFSETQ in the germline V gene. The V and J ends lost 3 bases and 1 base respectively, with 10 bases between them. This CDR3 is 14 amino acids long. The CDR3 region is CASSSGPTNTEAFF. The DNA of the CDR3 is TGCGCCAGCAGCTCGGGACCTACGAACACTGAAGCTTTCTTT.

This clonotype came up many times. The chain joins TRBV7-2 to TRBJ2-7, with TRBD2 matching 11 bases. This CDR3 has 15 residues. Germline assignment: CDR1 SGHTA and CDR2 FQGNSA. Losses at the gene ends were 1 base for V and 6 bases for J; bases not matched to a gene: 5. CDR3 protein: CASSLGSSGRGEQYF. The CDR3 region has the DNA TGTGCCAGCAGCTTAGGAAGTAGCGGGAGGGGCGAGCAGTACTTC.

The V and J genes are TRBV5-1 and TRBJ1-1; TRBD1 might be the D (5 bases). The CDR3 spans 15 residues. Germline-derived CDR1 and CDR2 are SGHRS and YFSETQ. Between the trimmed V and J ends, which lost 0 bases and 1 base, there was a span of 10 bases. The CDR3 here is CASSLGGFGNTEAFF. CDR3 DNA sequence: TGCGCCAGCAGCTTGGGGGGGTTCGGGAACACTGAAGCTTTCTTT.

This clonotype occurred many times. The chain couples TRBV20-1 to TRBJ1-6; D remains unclear. Germline V lookup: CDR1 DFQATT, CDR2 SNEGSKA (reference sequence). The V and J ends lost 4 bases and 9 bases respectively, with 10 bases between them. The CDR3 covers 12 residues. The CDR3 spells CSANILGSPLHF. Here the CDR3 DNA reads TGCAGTGCTAACATTCTGGGTTCACCCCTCCACTTT.

This clonotype came up many times. The CDR3 region has the DNA TGTGCTAGTGGTTATTGGGGGGCCCCCTATGGCTACACCTTC. This encodes CASGYWGAPYGYTF. V and J are TRBV12-5 and TRBJ1-2; D is possibly TRBD1 (6 bases). CDR1 and CDR2 (germline): LGHNT, FRNRAP. V was clipped by 4 bases and J by 4 bases, with 13 bases between them. This CDR3 has 14 residues.

This clonotype showed up many times. The chain links TRBV12-3 or TRBV12-4 to TRBJ1-2, with TRBD1 matching over 7 bases. V shed 6 bases and J 1 base; nucleotides not matched to a gene: 8. CDR3 length equals 15 residues. Written as DNA, the CDR3 is TGTGCCAGCAGATCCGGGACAGAGCTTAACTATGGCTACACCTTC. Its protein product is CASRSGTELNYGYTF.

This clonotype has just one count. V gene TRBV28 combines with J gene TRBJ1-1, with TRBD1 matching over 7 bases. Germline CDR1 reads MDHEN; CDR2 reads SYDVKM. V trimming: 1 base; J trimming: 6 bases; junction bases outside the gene matches: 2. This CDR3 has 13 amino acids. The DNA for the CDR3 is TGTGCCAGCAGTTTATCGGGGACAGCTGAAGCTTTCTTT. This translates into CASSLSGTAEAFF. The full variable domain, rest sourced from reference TRBV28 and TRBJ1-1, is DVKVTQSSRYLVKRTGEKVFLECVQDMDHENMFWYRQDPGLGLRLIYFSYDVKMKEKGDIPEGYSVSREKKERFSLILESASTNQTSMYLCASSLSGTAEAFFGQGTRLTVV.

In this sample, this clonotype turned up many times. V gene TRBV20-1 combines with J gene TRBJ2-7, with TRBD2 matching 10 bases. CDR1 and CDR2 (germline): DFQATT, SNEGSKA (reference sequence). Trimming took 6 bases from V and 4 from J; bases not matched to a gene: 9. This CDR3 comprises 14 residues. This chain's CDR3 is CSASVAGGLYEQYF. The CDR3 region has the DNA TGCAGTGCGTCGGTAGCGGGGGGCCTTTACGAGCAGTACTTC.

CDR3 DNA sequence: TGTGCCAGCAGTTTTAGGGGCATCAGCTCTGGGGCCAACGTCCTGACTTTC. Its protein is CASSFRGISSGANVLTF. The chain carries TRBV12-3 or TRBV12-4 and TRBJ2-6, with D possibly matching TRBD1 (5 bases). The CDR3 length is 17 residues. Trimming took 3 bases from V and 0 from J, leaving 12 bases between them.

This chain links TRBV5-1 with TRBJ2-5; 16 bases align to TRBD2. CDR3 size: 18 residues. Germline V CDR1 and CDR2: SGHRS, YFSETQ. Trimming cost V 4 bases and J 2 bases; bases outside gene matches: 8. CDR3 loop: CASSLGLAGGPGQETQYF. The DNA for the CDR3 is TGCGCCAGCAGCCTGGGACTAGCGGGAGGGCCGGGGCAAGAGACCCAGTACTTC.

This clonotype appeared many times. This chain connects TRBV12-3 or TRBV12-4 to TRBJ1-5; a weak D match, TRBD1 (6 bases). V was clipped by 3 bases and J by 6 bases, with 12 bases between them. The CDR3 totals 14 residues. The CDR3 sequence is CASSLVGAGQPQHF. The CDR3, as DNA: TGTGCCAGCAGTTTGGTGGGGGCTGGTCAGCCCCAGCATTTT.

This clonotype was seen repeatedly, ten times or more. The rearrangement joins TRBV6-1 to TRBJ1-6; TRBD1 is a possible D gene (5 bases). Germline values: CDR1 MNHNS, CDR2 SASEGT. This CDR3 contains 13 residues. V lost 8 bases, J lost 4 bases, and 9 bases lay in between. The CDR3 reads CASAGTYNSPLHF. Written as DNA, the CDR3 is TGTGCCAGCGCCGGGACTTATAATTCACCCCTCCACTTT.